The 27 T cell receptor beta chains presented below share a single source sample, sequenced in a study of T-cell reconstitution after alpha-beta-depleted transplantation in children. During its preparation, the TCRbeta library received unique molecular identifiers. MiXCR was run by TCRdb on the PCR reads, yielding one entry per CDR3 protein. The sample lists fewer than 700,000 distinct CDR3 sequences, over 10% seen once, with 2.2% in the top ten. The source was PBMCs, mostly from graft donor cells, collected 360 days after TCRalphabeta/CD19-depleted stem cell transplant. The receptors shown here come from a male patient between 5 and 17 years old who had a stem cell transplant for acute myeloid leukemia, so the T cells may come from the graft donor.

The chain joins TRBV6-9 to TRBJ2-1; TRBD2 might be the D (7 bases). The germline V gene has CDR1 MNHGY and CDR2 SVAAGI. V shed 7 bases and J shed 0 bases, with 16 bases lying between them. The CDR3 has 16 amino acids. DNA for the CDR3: TGTGCCAGCAAAAAGGGGGGGGCAAGCTCCTACAATGAGCAGTTCTTC. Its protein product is CASKKGGASSYNEQFF.

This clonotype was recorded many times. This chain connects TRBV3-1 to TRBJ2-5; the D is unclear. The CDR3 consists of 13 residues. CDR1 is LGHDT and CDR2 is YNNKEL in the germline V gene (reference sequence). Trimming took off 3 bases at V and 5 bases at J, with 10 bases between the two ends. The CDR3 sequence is CASSQGLQETQYF. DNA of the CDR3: TGTGCCAGCAGCCAGGGCCTACAGGAGACCCAGTACTTC.

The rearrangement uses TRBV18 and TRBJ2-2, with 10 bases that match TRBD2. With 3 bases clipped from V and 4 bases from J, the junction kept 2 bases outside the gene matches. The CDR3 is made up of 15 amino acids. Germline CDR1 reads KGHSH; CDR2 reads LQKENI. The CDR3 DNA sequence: TGTGCCAGCTCACCCCTAGCGGGAGCCACCGGGGAGCTGTTTTTT. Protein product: CASSPLAGATGELFF.

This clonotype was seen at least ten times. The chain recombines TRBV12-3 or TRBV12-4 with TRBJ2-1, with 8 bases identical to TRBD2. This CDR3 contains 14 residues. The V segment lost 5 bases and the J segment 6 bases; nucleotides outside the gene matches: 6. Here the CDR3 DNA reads TGTGCCAGCAGTCCCCTGACTAGCGCCAATGAGCAGTTCTTC. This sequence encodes CASSPLTSANEQFF.

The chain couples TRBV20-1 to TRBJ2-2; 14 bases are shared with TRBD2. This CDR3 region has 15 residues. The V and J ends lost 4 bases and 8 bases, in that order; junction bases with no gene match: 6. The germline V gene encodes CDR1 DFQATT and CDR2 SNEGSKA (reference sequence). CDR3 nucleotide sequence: TGCAGTGCTACCCGACTAGCGGGAGGGCTGGGGGAGCTGTTTTTT. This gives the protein CSATRLAGGLGELFF.

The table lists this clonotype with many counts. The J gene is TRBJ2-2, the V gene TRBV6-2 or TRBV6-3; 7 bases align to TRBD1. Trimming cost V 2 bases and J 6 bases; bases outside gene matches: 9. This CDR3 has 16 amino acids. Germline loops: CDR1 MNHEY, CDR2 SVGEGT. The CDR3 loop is CASSYHLTGTAGELFF. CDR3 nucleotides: TGTGCCAGCAGTTACCACCTGACAGGGACCGCCGGGGAGCTGTTTTTT.

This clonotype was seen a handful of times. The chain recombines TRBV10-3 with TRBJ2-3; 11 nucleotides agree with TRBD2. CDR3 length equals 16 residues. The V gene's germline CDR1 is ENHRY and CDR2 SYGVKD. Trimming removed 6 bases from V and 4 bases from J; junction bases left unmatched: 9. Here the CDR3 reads CAISPSTSGKADTQYF. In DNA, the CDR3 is TGTGCCATCAGCCCTTCGACTAGCGGGAAGGCAGATACGCAGTATTTT.

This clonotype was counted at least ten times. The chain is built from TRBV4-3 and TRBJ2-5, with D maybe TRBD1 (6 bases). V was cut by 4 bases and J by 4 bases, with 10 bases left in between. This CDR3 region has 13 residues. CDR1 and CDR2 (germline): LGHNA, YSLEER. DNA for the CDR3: TGCGCCAGCAGCCGGACAGTAGGAGAGACCCAGTACTTC. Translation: CASSRTVGETQYF.

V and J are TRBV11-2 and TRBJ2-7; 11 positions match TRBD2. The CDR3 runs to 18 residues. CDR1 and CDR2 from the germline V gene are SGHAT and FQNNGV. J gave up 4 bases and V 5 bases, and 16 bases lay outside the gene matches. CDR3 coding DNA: TGTGCCAGCAGCCTGCTGGTTAGCGGGAGGGCTCCGTATTACGAGCAGTACTTC. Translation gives CASSLLVSGRAPYYEQYF.

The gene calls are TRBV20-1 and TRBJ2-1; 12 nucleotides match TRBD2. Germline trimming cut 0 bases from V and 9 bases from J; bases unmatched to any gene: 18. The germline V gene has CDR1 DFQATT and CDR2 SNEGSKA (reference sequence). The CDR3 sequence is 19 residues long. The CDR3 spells CSARDWGIEELAGGIEQFF. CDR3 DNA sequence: TGCAGTGCTAGAGATTGGGGAATTGAGGAGCTAGCGGGAGGGATTGAGCAGTTCTTC.

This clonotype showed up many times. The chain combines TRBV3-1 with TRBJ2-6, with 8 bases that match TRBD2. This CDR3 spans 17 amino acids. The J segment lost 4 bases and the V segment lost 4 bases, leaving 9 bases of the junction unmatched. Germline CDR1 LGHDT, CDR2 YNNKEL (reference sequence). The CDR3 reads CASSRTSIVSGANVLTF. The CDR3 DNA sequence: TGTGCCAGCAGCCGGACTAGCATCGTCTCGGGGGCCAACGTCCTGACTTTC. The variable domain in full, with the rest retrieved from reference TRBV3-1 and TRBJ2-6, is DTAVSQTPKYLVTQMGNDKSIKCEQNLGHDTMYWYKQDSKKFLKIMFSYNNKELIINETVPNRFSPKSPDKAHLNLHINSLELGDSAVYFCASSRTSIVSGANVLTFGAGSRLTVL.

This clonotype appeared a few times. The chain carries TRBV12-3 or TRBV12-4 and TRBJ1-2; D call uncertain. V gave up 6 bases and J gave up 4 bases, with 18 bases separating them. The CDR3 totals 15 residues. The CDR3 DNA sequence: TGTGCCAGCAGCTCCGGGAGGGCCAAGGCCTATGGCTACACCTTC. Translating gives CASSSGRAKAYGYTF.

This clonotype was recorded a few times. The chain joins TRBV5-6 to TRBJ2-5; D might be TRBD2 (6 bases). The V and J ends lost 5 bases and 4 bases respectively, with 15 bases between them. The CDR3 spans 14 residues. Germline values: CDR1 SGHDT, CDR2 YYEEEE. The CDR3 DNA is TGTGCCAGCAGGTCGACTAGAGGTAGAGAGACCCAGTACTTC. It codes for CASRSTRGRETQYF.

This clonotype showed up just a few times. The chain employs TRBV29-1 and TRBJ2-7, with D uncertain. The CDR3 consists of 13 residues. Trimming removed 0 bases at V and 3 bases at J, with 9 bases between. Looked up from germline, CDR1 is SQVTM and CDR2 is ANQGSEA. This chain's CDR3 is CSVEDGRYYEQYF. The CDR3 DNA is TGCAGCGTTGAAGATGGGCGATACTACGAGCAGTACTTC.

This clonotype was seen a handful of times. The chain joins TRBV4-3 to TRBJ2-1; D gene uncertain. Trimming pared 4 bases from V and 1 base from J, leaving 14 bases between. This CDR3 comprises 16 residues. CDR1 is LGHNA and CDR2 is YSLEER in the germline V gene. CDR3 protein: CASSRSLLASYNEQFF. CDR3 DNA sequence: TGCGCCAGCAGCCGTTCGTTATTGGCTTCCTACAATGAGCAGTTCTTC.

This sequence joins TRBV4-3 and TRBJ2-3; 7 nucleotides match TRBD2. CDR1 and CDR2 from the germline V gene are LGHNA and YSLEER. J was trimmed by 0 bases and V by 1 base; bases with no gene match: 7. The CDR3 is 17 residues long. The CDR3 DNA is TGCGCCAGCAGCCAAGGCGGGCGGGAGAGAAGCACAGATACGCAGTATTTT. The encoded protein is CASSQGGRERSTDTQYF.

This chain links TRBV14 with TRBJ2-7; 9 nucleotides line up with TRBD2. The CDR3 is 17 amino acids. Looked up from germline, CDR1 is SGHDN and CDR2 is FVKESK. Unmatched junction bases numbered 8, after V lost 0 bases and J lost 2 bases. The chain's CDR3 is CASSQDWRLAGTYEQYF. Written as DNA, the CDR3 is TGTGCCAGCAGCCAAGATTGGCGCCTAGCGGGGACCTACGAGCAGTACTTC.

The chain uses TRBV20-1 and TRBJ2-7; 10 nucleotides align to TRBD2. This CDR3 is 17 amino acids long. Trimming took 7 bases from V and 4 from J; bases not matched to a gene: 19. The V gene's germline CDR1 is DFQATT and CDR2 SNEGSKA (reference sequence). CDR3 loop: CSGAWASGRLSTYEQYF. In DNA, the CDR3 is TGCAGTGGCGCATGGGCTAGCGGGAGACTATCTACGTACGAGCAGTACTTC.

The CDR3 DNA reads as TGTGCCAGCAGAGCAACTAGCGGGGACTCCTACAATGAGCAGTTCTTC. It is translated as CASRATSGDSYNEQFF. V and J are TRBV6-2 or TRBV6-3 and TRBJ2-1; 10 bases map to TRBD2. CDR3 length: 16 residues. V dropped 6 bases and J dropped 0; count of bases not matched to a gene: 5. The germline V gene encodes CDR1 MNHEY and CDR2 SVGEGT.

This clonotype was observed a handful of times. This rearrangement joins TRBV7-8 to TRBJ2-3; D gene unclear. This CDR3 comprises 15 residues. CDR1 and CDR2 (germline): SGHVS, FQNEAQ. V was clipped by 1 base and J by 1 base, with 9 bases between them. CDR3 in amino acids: CASSLEALGTDTQYF. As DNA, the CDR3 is TGTGCCAGCAGCTTAGAAGCGCTCGGCACAGATACGCAGTATTTT.

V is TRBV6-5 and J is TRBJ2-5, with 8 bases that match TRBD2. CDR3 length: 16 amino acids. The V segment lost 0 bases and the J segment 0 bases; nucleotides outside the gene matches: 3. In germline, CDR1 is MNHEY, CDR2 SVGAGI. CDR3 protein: CASSYSSGAYQETQYF. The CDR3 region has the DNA TGTGCCAGCAGTTACTCTAGCGGGGCCTACCAAGAGACCCAGTACTTC.

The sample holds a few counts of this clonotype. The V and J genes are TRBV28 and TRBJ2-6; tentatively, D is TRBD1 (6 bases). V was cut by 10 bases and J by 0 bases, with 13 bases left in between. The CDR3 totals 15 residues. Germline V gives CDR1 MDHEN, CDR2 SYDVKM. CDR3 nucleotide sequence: TGTGCCACCGAGGGACACGTCTCTGGGGCCAACGTCCTGACTTTC. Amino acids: CATEGHVSGANVLTF.

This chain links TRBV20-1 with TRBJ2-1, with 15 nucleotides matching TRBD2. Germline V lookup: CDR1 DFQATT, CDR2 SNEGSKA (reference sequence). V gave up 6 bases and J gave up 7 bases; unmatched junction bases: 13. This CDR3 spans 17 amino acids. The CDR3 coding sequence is TGCAGTGCCCGGGGACAGGGGGGGACTAGCGGGAGGAATGAGCAGTTCTTC. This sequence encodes CSARGQGGTSGRNEQFF.

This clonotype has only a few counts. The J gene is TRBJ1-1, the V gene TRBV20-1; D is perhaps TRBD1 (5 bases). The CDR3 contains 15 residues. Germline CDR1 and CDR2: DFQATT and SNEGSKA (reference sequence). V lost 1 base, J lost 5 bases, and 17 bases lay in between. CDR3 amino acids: CSARGSLRGITEAFF. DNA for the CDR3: TGCAGTGCTAGAGGATCCTTGAGGGGTATAACTGAAGCTTTCTTT.

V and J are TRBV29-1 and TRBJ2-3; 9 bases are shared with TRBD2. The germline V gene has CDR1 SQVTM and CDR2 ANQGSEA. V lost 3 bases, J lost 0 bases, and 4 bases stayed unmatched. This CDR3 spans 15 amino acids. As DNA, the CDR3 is TGCAGCGTTGACGGTACTAGCGGGAGCACAGATACGCAGTATTTT. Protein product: CSVDGTSGSTDTQYF.

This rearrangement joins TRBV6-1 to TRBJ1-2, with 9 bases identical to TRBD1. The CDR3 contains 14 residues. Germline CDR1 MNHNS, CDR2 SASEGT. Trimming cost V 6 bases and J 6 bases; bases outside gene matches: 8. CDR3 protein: CASRQTGGWDGYTF. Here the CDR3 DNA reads TGTGCCAGCAGGCAAACAGGGGGCTGGGATGGCTACACCTTC.

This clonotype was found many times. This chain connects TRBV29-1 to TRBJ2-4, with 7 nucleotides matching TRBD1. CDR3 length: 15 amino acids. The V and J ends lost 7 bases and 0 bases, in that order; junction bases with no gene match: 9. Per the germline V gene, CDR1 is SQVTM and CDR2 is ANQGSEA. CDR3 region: CSGTGQDLAKNIQYF. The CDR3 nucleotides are TGCAGCGGCACAGGACAGGATTTAGCCAAAAACATTCAGTACTTC.